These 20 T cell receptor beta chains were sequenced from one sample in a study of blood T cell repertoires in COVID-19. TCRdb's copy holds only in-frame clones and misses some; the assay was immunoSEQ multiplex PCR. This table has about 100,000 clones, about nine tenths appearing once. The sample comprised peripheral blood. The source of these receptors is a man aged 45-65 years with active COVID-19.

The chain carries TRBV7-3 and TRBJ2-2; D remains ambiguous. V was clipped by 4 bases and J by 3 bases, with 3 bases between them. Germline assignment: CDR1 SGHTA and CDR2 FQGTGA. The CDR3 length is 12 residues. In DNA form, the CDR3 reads TGTGCCAGCAGCTCATACACCGGGGAGCTGTTTTTT. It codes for CASSSYTGELFF.

The DNA of the CDR3 is TGTGCCAGCAGCCAAGTAGCGGGAGGGCCGCGGGAGCAGTACGTC. Protein: CASSQVAGGPREQYV. V is TRBV14 and J is TRBJ2-7; TRBD2 matches 11 bases. Losses at the gene ends were 1 base for V and 7 bases for J; bases not matched to a gene: 6. This CDR3 has 15 amino acids. Germline-derived CDR1 and CDR2 are SGHDN and FVKESK.

CDR3 loop: CASSSDPRGAGGYTF. The CDR3 nucleotides are TGTGCCAGCAGCTCTGACCCCCGGGGGGCGGGAGGCTACACCTTC. This rearrangement joins TRBV7-2 to TRBJ1-2; weak D call: TRBD1 (6 bases). Trimming removed 4 bases from V and 8 bases from J, with 20 bases in between. Per germline, CDR1 SGHTA and CDR2 FQGNSA. There are 15 residues in the CDR3.

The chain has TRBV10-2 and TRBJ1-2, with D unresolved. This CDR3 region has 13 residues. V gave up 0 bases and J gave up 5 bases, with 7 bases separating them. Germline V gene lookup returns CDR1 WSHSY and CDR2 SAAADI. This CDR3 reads CASSESLRYGYTF. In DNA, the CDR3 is TGCGCCAGCAGTGAGTCGCTGCGGTATGGCTACACCTTC.

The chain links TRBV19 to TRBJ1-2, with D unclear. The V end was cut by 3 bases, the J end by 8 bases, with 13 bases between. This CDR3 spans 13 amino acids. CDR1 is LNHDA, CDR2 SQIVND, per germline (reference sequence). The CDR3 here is CASSIKNGRGYTF. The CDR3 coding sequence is TGTGCCAGTAGTATTAAGAACGGCAGGGGCTACACCTTC.

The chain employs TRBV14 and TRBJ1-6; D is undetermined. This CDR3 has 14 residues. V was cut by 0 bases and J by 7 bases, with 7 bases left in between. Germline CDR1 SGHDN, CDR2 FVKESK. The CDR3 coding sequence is TGTGCCAGCAGCCAAGACACGGGGAATTCACCCCTCCACTTT. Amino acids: CASSQDTGNSPLHF.

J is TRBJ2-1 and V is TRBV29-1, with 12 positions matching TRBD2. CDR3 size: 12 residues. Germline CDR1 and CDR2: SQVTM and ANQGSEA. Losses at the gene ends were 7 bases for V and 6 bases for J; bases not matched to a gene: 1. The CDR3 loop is CSETSGSNEQFF. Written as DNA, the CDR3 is TGCAGCGAGACTAGCGGGAGCAATGAGCAGTTCTTC.

Here the CDR3 DNA reads TGTGCCAGCAGATGGGCTGATCGCCACTATGGCTACACCTTC. This gives the protein CASRWADRHYGYTF. The V gene is TRBV5-4, the J gene TRBJ1-2; D not resolved. Germline V lookup: CDR1 SGHNT, CDR2 YYREEE (reference sequence). V was clipped by 5 bases and J by 3 bases, with 14 bases between them. This CDR3 spans 14 amino acids.

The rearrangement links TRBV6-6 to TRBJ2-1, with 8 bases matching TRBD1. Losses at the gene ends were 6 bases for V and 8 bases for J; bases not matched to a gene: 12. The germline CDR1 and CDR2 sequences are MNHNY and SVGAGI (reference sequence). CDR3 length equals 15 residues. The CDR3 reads CASRETGARIDEQFF. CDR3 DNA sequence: TGTGCCAGCAGAGAGACAGGGGCTAGAATTGATGAGCAGTTCTTC.

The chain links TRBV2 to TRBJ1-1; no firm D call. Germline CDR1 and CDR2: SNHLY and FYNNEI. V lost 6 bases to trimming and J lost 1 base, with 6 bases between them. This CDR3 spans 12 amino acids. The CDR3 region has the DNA TGTGCCAGCAGGAGAACGAACACTGAAGCTTTCTTT. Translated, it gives CASRRTNTEAFF.

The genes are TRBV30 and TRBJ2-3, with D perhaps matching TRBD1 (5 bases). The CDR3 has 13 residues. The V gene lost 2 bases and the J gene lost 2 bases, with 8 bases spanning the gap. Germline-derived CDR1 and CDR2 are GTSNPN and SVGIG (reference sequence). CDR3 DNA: TGTGCCTGGAGTAATGGGGCCACAGATACGCAGTATTTT. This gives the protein CAWSNGATDTQYF.

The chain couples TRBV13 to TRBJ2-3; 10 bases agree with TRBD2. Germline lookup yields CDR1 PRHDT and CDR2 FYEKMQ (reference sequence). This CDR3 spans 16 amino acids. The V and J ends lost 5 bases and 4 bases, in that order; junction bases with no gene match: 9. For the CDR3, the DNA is TGTGCCAGCAGCCTCCAGACTAGCGGGTGGTCAGATACGCAGTATTTT. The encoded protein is CASSLQTSGWSDTQYF.

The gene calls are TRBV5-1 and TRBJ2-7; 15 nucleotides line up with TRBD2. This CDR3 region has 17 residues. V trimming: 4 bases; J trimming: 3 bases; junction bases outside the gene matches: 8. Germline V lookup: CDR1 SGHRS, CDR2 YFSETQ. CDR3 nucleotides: TGCGCCAGCAGCGAAGGACTAGCGGGGGGGACCAACTACGAGCAGTACTTC. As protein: CASSEGLAGGTNYEQYF.

CDR3 sequence (DNA): TGTGCCAGCAGTGGTTTTACAGGGTCCTTTGACTACACCTTC. It encodes CASSGFTGSFDYTF. J is TRBJ1-2 and V is TRBV2; possible D gene TRBD1, 6 bases. The length of the CDR3 is 14 residues. Germline loops: CDR1 SNHLY, CDR2 FYNNEI. Trimming shortened V by 4 bases and J by 10 bases, and 19 bases separated the two germline ends.

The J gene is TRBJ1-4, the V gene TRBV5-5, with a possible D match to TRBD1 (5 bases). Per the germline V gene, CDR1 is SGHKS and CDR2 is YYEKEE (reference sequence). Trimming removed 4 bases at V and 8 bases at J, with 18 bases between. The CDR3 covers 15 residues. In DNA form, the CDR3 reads TGTGCCAGCAGCCCAACCTCCGGGGGTAGGGAAAAACTGTTTTTT. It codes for CASSPTSGGREKLFF.

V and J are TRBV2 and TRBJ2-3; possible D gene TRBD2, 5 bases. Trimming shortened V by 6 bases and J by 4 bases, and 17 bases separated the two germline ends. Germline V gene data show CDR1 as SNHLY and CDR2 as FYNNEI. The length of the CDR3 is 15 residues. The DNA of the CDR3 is TGTGCCAGCAGGGAGGCGTCAATCGTAGCAGATACGCAGTATTTT. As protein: CASREASIVADTQYF.

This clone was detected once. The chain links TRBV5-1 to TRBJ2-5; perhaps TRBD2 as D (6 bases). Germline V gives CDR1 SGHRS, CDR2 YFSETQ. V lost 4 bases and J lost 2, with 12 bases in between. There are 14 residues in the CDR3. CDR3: CASSPGGKQETQYF. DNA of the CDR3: TGCGCCAGCAGCCCTGGGGGGAAGCAAGAGACCCAGTACTTC.

CDR3 amino acids: CASSLGTGTNSPLHF. CDR3 DNA sequence: TGCGCCAGCAGCTTGGGGACAGGGACTAATTCACCCCTCCACTTT. The V and J genes are TRBV5-1 and TRBJ1-6, with 8 positions matching TRBD1. The CDR3 is made up of 15 amino acids. Germline V gene lookup returns CDR1 SGHRS and CDR2 YFSETQ. The trim removed 0 bases at V and 6 bases at J, leaving 2 bases unmatched.

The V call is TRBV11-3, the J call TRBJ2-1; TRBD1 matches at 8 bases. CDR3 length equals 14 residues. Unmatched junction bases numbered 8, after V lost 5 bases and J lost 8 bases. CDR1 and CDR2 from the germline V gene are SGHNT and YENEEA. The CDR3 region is CASSPHRGMDEQFF. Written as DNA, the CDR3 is TGTGCCAGCAGCCCACACAGGGGGATGGATGAGCAGTTCTTC.

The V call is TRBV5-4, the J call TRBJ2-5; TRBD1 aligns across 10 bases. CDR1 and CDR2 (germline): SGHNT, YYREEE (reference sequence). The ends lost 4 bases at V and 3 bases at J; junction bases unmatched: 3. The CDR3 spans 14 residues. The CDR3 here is CASSPGTGEETQYF. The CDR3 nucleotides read TGTGCCAGCAGCCCGGGGACAGGGGAAGAGACCCAGTACTTC.